One and the same sample provided the 32 T cell receptor beta chains below, sequenced in a study of T cell changes during pregnancy in multiple sclerosis. Here immunoSEQ multiplex PCR was the method, and the copy in TCRdb shows in-frame clones only, minus some. The data hold tens of thousands of clones, with roughly nine tenths observed a single time. The input for sequencing was peripheral blood, taken after pregnancy. The receptors were sampled from a female donor in good health, enrolled as a control in a pregnancy study.

This clone appeared once. The chain couples TRBV4-1 to TRBJ1-2; a possible D gene is TRBD1 (6 bases). Trimming removed 4 bases at V and 8 bases at J, with 17 bases between. The CDR3 contains 14 residues. Looked up from germline, CDR1 is MGHRA and CDR2 is YSYEKL. In DNA form, the CDR3 reads TGCGCCAGCAGCCTTGTCGGGGGGGCTGACGGCTACACCTTC. Its translation is CASSLVGGADGYTF.

This clone was seen only a few times. The chain joins TRBV7-6 to TRBJ1-6; 9 nucleotides line up with TRBD1. Germline CDR1 reads SGHVS; CDR2 reads FNYEAQ. Trimming at V came to 1 base and at J to 10 bases, leaving 5 bases not matched to a gene. The CDR3 is 15 amino acids. DNA of the CDR3: TGTGCCAGCAGCTTAGGTACAGGGGGCAAATCACCCCTCCACTTT. Protein sequence: CASSLGTGGKSPLHF.

This clone came up once. This chain's CDR3 is CASGPRGVMDNSPLHF. In nucleotides, the CDR3 is TGTGCTAGTGGTCCCAGGGGGGTAATGGATAATTCACCCCTCCACTTT. This chain joins TRBV12-5 and TRBJ1-6; 7 bases are a match to TRBD1. Losses at the gene ends were 5 bases for V and 5 bases for J; bases not matched to a gene: 9. This CDR3 has 16 amino acids. CDR1 LGHNT and CDR2 FRNRAP come from the germline V gene.

The V call is TRBV5-8, the J call TRBJ2-5; TRBD1 aligns across 7 bases. This CDR3 has 16 amino acids. J gave up 6 bases and V 4 bases, and 15 bases lay outside the gene matches. Germline CDR1 is SGHTS and CDR2 is YDEGEE. CDR3 in DNA: TGTGCCAGCAGCCCCTGGACAGGCTTGATGATGAAGACCCAGTACTTC. Its translation: CASSPWTGLMMKTQYF.

This clone was seen many times. V usage is TRBV4-2 and J usage is TRBJ1-2; D is undetermined. CDR1 is LGHNA and CDR2 is YNFKEQ in the germline V gene. The V and J ends lost 5 bases and 4 bases respectively, with 14 bases between them. The CDR3 is 14 amino acids. Here the CDR3 DNA reads TGTGCCAGCAGCGACCTGGGAGTGGTCTATGGCTACACCTTC. Translating gives CASSDLGVVYGYTF.

The gene calls are TRBV7-8 and TRBJ1-5; 7 bases are a match to TRBD1. Trimming removed 3 bases from V and 0 bases from J; junction bases left unmatched: 8. This CDR3 region has 17 residues. Germline-derived CDR1 and CDR2 are SGHVS and FQNEAQ. Here the CDR3 DNA reads TGTGCCAGCAGCTTGGAGGAGGGACAGATTAGCAATCAGCCCCAGCATTTT. Translating it yields CASSLEEGQISNQPQHF.

CDR3 loop: CASSQVGQGKTFF. CDR3 DNA sequence: TGTGCCAGCAGCCAAGTGGGCCAGGGTAAGACTTTCTTT. The V and J genes are TRBV4-2 and TRBJ1-1; tentative D call: TRBD1 (5 bases). The CDR3 runs to 13 residues. Trimming pared 1 base from V and 12 bases from J, leaving 15 bases between. CDR1 LGHNA and CDR2 YNFKEQ come from the germline V gene.

The chain is built from TRBV7-9 and TRBJ1-3; D ambiguous. The germline V gene encodes CDR1 SEHNR and CDR2 FQNEAQ (reference sequence). The CDR3 runs 16 residues. Trimming cost V 4 bases and J 1 base, with 14 bases left between them. This CDR3 is CASSSLGRDSGNTIYF. For the CDR3, the DNA is TGTGCCAGCAGCTCCCTCGGGCGGGATTCTGGAAACACCATATATTTT.

The chain links TRBV6-1 to TRBJ2-2, with TRBD1 matching 10 bases. The ends lost 2 bases at V and 4 bases at J; junction bases unmatched: 4. CDR1 and CDR2 (germline): MNHNS, SASEGT. The CDR3 spans 16 residues. The CDR3: CASSERDRGTTGELFF. DNA of the CDR3: TGTGCCAGCAGTGAACGGGACAGGGGAACCACCGGGGAGCTGTTTTTT.

This chain joins TRBV4-3 and TRBJ2-1; TRBD1 might be the D (5 bases). Trimming shortened V by 10 bases and J by 8 bases, and 18 bases separated the two germline ends. Germline V CDR1 and CDR2: LGHNA, YSLEER. The CDR3 length is 13 residues. In DNA, the CDR3 is TGCGCCACTTCGGACAATTCAGGCCATGAGCAGTTCTTC. Protein: CATSDNSGHEQFF.

V and J are TRBV12-5 and TRBJ1-2, with TRBD1 as a possible D gene (6 bases). The CDR3 contains 15 residues. Germline CDR1 reads LGHNT; CDR2 reads FRNRAP. The V gene lost 4 bases and the J gene lost 8 bases, with 20 bases spanning the gap. CDR3 coding DNA: TGTGCTAGTGGTTATCTGATAACAGGGAAAGAGGGCTACACCTTC. As protein: CASGYLITGKEGYTF.

Points on this clone: An end of the junction differs from the germline gene, which may be a read error. This sequence joins TRBV6-5 and TRBJ2-5; D is unresolved. Germline lookup yields CDR1 MNHEY and CDR2 SVGAGI. CDR3 length: 13 residues. The CDR3 loop reads CASSYEPQEAQYF. CDR3 nucleotides: TGTGCCAGCAGTTATGAGCCCCAAGAGGCCCAGTACTTC.

Only a few counts were recorded for this clone. This chain joins TRBV19 and TRBJ1-3; no definite D call. This CDR3 is 14 amino acids long. V lost 3 bases, J lost 2 bases, and 8 bases lay in between. Germline V gene sequence: CDR1 LNHDA, CDR2 SQIVND (reference sequence). CDR3: CASSMRTAGNTIYF. CDR3 coding DNA: TGTGCCAGTAGTATGCGAACAGCTGGAAACACCATATATTTT.

The chain joins TRBV19 to TRBJ2-1, with 11 bases matching TRBD2. Per the germline V gene, CDR1 is LNHDA and CDR2 is SQIVND (reference sequence). This CDR3 is 17 amino acids long. V shed 0 bases and J 7 bases; nucleotides not matched to a gene: 8. CDR3 sequence (DNA): TGTGCCAGTAGTATAGATCTATGGGCTAGCGGGGGGAATGAGCAGTTCTTC. Amino acid sequence: CASSIDLWASGGNEQFF.

The chain employs TRBV5-1 and TRBJ2-2; 9 bases fit TRBD1. The CDR3 is made up of 15 amino acids. CDR1 SGHRS and CDR2 YFSETQ come from the germline V gene. V dropped 4 bases and J dropped 5; count of bases not matched to a gene: 6. DNA for the CDR3: TGCGCCAGCAGCCAACGGGACAGGGAAACCGGGGAGCTGTTTTTT. Its protein product is CASSQRDRETGELFF.

The chain combines TRBV27 with TRBJ2-7; TRBD2 is a possible D gene (7 bases). The CDR3 runs to 15 residues. Trimming took off 2 bases at V and 2 bases at J, with 13 bases between the two ends. Germline V gives CDR1 MNHEY, CDR2 SMNVEV (reference sequence). The CDR3 nucleotides are TGTGCCAGCAGTTTAAAGAGCGGGACACCCTACGAGCAGTACTTC. Translating it yields CASSLKSGTPYEQYF.

The chain couples TRBV2 to TRBJ2-1, with D perhaps TRBD2 (7 bases). The CDR3 runs to 14 residues. V dropped 6 bases and J dropped 7 bases, with 16 bases sitting between them. From germline, CDR1 is SNHLY and CDR2 FYNNEI. CDR3 in DNA: TGTGCCAGCAGCCGGGGGGCAAAGGTAAATGAGCAGTTCTTC. It translates to CASSRGAKVNEQFF.

The chain is built from TRBV5-4 and TRBJ1-6, with D maybe TRBD1 (5 bases). The V end was cut by 2 bases, the J end by 6 bases, with 9 bases between. Germline V gene lookup returns CDR1 SGHNT and CDR2 YYREEE (reference sequence). This CDR3 comprises 14 residues. CDR3 region: CASSLRQLNSPLHF. The CDR3 nucleotides read TGTGCCAGCAGCTTAAGACAGCTTAATTCACCCCTCCACTTT.

J is TRBJ1-2 and V is TRBV28, with 7 bases fitting TRBD1. In germline, CDR1 is MDHEN, CDR2 SYDVKM. V lost 0 bases to trimming and J lost 6 bases; unmatched junction nucleotides: 4. CDR3 length equals 14 residues. The CDR3 DNA reads as TGTGCCAGCAGTTTATGGGGCAGGGGGGATGGCTACACCTTC. Its protein product is CASSLWGRGDGYTF.

The V gene is TRBV5-1, the J gene TRBJ2-1, with 9 bases aligning to TRBD1. The length of the CDR3 is 15 residues. Per germline, CDR1 SGHRS and CDR2 YFSETQ. Germline trimming cut 7 bases from V and 7 bases from J; bases unmatched to any gene: 12. The CDR3: CASASGTGRVNEQFF. CDR3 nucleotide sequence: TGCGCCAGCGCCTCCGGGACAGGGAGGGTAAATGAGCAGTTCTTC.

This chain links TRBV7-2 with TRBJ2-5; 8 bases align to TRBD1. Unmatched junction bases numbered 5, after V lost 3 bases and J lost 5 bases. This CDR3 has 14 amino acids. CDR1 and CDR2 from the germline V gene are SGHTA and FQGNSA. This CDR3 reads CASSFRGQGETQYF. CDR3 sequence (DNA): TGTGCCAGCAGCTTCAGGGGGCAAGGGGAGACCCAGTACTTC. Looking up the rest from reference TRBV7-2 and TRBJ2-5 gives the full variable domain: GAGVSQSPSNKVTEKGKDVELRCDPISGHTALYWYRQSLGQGLEFLIYFQGNSAPDKSGLPSDRFSAERTGGSVSTLTIQRTQQEDSAVYLCASSFRGQGETQYFGPGTRLLVL.

This chain links TRBV15 with TRBJ2-3; a possible D gene is TRBD2 (5 bases). The CDR3 has 14 amino acids. Germline values: CDR1 LNHNV, CDR2 YYDKDF (reference sequence). Trimming took 0 bases from V and 3 from J, leaving 7 bases between them. As DNA, the CDR3 is TGTGCCACCAGCAGAGATTCGGGGACAGATACGCAGTATTTT. The encoded protein is CATSRDSGTDTQYF.

In DNA, the CDR3 is TGTGCCAGCAGTGAAGTCAGCGGAGCCAAAACGAATCAGCCCCAGCATTTT. Protein sequence: CASSEVSGAKTNQPQHF. V and J are TRBV2 and TRBJ1-5, with D hard to call. Looked up from germline, CDR1 is SNHLY and CDR2 is FYNNEI. V lost 1 base, J lost 4 bases, and 17 bases lay in between. CDR3 size: 17 residues.

The V call is TRBV28, the J call TRBJ1-6; TRBD1 matches at 8 bases. There are 14 residues in the CDR3. Germline CDR1 is MDHEN and CDR2 is SYDVKM. After removal of 9 bases from V and 7 bases from J, the junction contained 8 bases not matched to a gene. The CDR3 coding sequence is TGTGCCAGTCTCGCCCACAGGGGGAATTCACCCCTCCACTTT. Translated: CASLAHRGNSPLHF. The whole variable domain, filled in from reference TRBV28 and TRBJ1-6, reads DVKVTQSSRYLVKRTGEKVFLECVQDMDHENMFWYRQDPGLGLRLIYFSYDVKMKEKGDIPEGYSVSREKKERFSLILESASTNQTSMYLCASLAHRGNSPLHFGNGTRLTVT.

The chain recombines TRBV29-1 with TRBJ1-5; D is unresolved. V dropped 4 bases and J dropped 4 bases, with 11 bases sitting between them. CDR3 length equals 13 residues. The germline V gene encodes CDR1 SQVTM and CDR2 ANQGSEA. The CDR3 DNA follows: TGCAGCGTTGGTGGAGCCCTGAATCAGCCCCAGCATTTT. Translating gives CSVGGALNQPQHF.

The chain uses TRBV2 and TRBJ1-2; D unclear. Germline CDR1 reads SNHLY; CDR2 reads FYNNEI. CDR3 length equals 13 residues. V was cut by 6 bases and J by 2 bases, with 10 bases left in between. The CDR3 DNA sequence: TGTGCCAGCAGAAGCTCCACGAACTATGGCTACACCTTC. It specifies CASRSSTNYGYTF. Drawing the rest from reference TRBV2 and TRBJ1-2, the complete variable domain is EPEVTQTPSHQVTQMGQEVILRCVPISNHLYFYWYRQILGQKVEFLVSFYNNEISEKSEIFDDQFSVERPDGSNFTLKIRSTKLEDSAMYFCASRSSTNYGYTFGSGTRLTVV.

This chain links TRBV19 with TRBJ1-2; 11 positions match TRBD1. This CDR3 is built from 17 residues. The V and J ends lost 3 bases and 8 bases, in that order; junction bases with no gene match: 14. From germline, CDR1 is LNHDA and CDR2 SQIVND (reference sequence). CDR3 loop: CASSIPDGGQGAFGYTF. The CDR3 DNA reads TGTGCCAGTAGTATTCCAGACGGTGGACAGGGGGCTTTCGGCTACACCTTC.

The chain is built from TRBV11-2 and TRBJ2-7; tentative D call: TRBD1 (6 bases). This CDR3 has 13 amino acids. The ends were cut back, 1 base at V and 10 bases at J, with 14 bases in the middle. CDR1 is SGHAT, CDR2 FQNNGV, per germline. The DNA for the CDR3 is TGTGCCAGCAGCTTAGGACAGGCCCGCAATCAGTACTTC. This gives the protein CASSLGQARNQYF.

The chain carries TRBV4-3 and TRBJ1-6, with D possibly TRBD1 on 5 matching bases. Per the germline V gene, CDR1 is LGHNA and CDR2 is YSLEER. V dropped 0 bases and J dropped 6 bases, with 12 bases sitting between them. CDR3 length: 16 amino acids. The CDR3 DNA follows: TGCGCCAGCAGCCAAGACCAGGGTTTTGGTAATTCACCCCTCCACTTT. This gives the protein CASSQDQGFGNSPLHF.

The V gene is TRBV27, the J gene TRBJ1-2; 7 bases are shared with TRBD1. The J segment lost 7 bases and the V segment lost 0 bases, leaving 14 bases of the junction unmatched. The CDR3 length is 17 residues. Germline loops: CDR1 MNHEY, CDR2 SMNVEV (reference sequence). DNA for the CDR3: TGTGCCAGCAGTTTATCCACACGGGGAGGAACAGGGGTTGGCTACACCTTC. This translates into CASSLSTRGGTGVGYTF.

The chain uses TRBV18 and TRBJ1-2, with D perhaps matching TRBD1 (5 bases). The CDR3 loop spans 13 amino acids. With 6 bases removed from V and 7 bases from J, the gap between germline ends came to 15 bases. Germline CDR1 KGHSH, CDR2 LQKENI. The CDR3 DNA is TGTGCCAGCTCGACCAGCAGGGACTCTGGCTACACCTTC. Its protein is CASSTSRDSGYTF. Filled out from reference TRBV18 and TRBJ1-2, the complete variable domain reads NAGVMQNPRHLVRRRGQEARLRCSPMKGHSHVYWYRQLPEEGLKFMVYLQKENIIDESGMPKERFSAEFPKEGPSILRIQQVVRGDSAAYFCASSTSRDSGYTFGSGTRLTVV.

The rearrangement uses TRBV5-1 and TRBJ2-5; D call uncertain. Germline V CDR1 and CDR2: SGHRS, YFSETQ. V was trimmed by 2 bases and J by 4 bases, leaving 12 bases between them. CDR3 length: 14 residues. In DNA form, the CDR3 reads TGCGCCAGCAGCTTCTCCTCCCCCGGAGAGACCCAGTACTTC. Encoded protein: CASSFSSPGETQYF.